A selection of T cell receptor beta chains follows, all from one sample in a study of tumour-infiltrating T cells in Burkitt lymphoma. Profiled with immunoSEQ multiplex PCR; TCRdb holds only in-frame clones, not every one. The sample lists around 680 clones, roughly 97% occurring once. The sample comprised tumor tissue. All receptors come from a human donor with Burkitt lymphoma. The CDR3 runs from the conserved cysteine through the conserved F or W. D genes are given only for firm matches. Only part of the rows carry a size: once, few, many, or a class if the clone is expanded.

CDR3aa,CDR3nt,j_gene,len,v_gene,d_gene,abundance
CASSIRSGEEEQYF,TGTGCCAGTAGTATAAGGAGCGGAGAAGAAGAGCAGTACTTC,TRBJ2-7,14,TRBV19,-,-
CASSLYTEAFF,TGTGCCAGCTCCCTTTACACTGAAGCTTTCTTT,TRBJ1-1,11,TRBV18,-,once
CASSHWTSGGLNTGELFF,TGCGCCAGCAGCCACTGGACTAGCGGGGGGTTGAACACCGGGGAGCTGTTTTTT,TRBJ2-2,18,TRBV4-1,TRBD2,-
CASSLEGGSSYEQFF,TGTGCCAGCAGCTTGGAAGGCGGGAGCAGCTATGAGCAGTTCTTC,TRBJ2-1,15,TRBV5-6,TRBD2,once
CASSLSLGKMLAGELFF,TGTGCCAGCAGCTTAAGTCTGGGGAAGATGTTAGCCGGGGAGCTGTTTTTT,TRBJ2-2,17,TRBV7-8,-,-
CASSLQPFEANEQFF,TGTGCCAGCAGCTTGCAGCCTTTCGAGGCCAATGAGCAGTTCTTC,TRBJ2-1,15,TRBV11-2,-,-
CSVETDRVPPGYTF,TGCAGCGTTGAGACGGACAGGGTGCCCCCGGGCTACACCTTC,TRBJ1-2,14,TRBV29-1,TRBD1,-
CASSSHSLLEAFF,TGTGCCAGCTCATCTCACTCACTTCTTGAAGCTTTCTTT,TRBJ1-1,13,TRBV18,-,-
CSVEDGGQGTLYEQYF,TGCAGCGTTGAAGATGGGGGACAGGGAACCCTCTACGAGCAGTACTTC,TRBJ2-7,16,TRBV29-1,TRBD1,-
CASSATAYEQYF,TGTGCCAGCAGCGCGACGGCCTACGAGCAGTACTTC,TRBJ2-7,12,TRBV6-1,-,-
CASSESVGGKEAFF,TGCGCCAGCAGTGAGTCGGTGGGGGGTAAGGAAGCTTTCTTT,TRBJ1-1,14,TRBV10-1,-,-
CASSESKGGGNNEQFF,TGCGCCAGCAGTGAGTCGAAAGGGGGCGGCAACAATGAGCAGTTCTTC,TRBJ2-1,16,TRBV10-1,TRBD1,-
CASSLTVGGNEQFF,TGTGCCAGCAGCTTAACCGTGGGAGGGAATGAGCAGTTCTTC,TRBJ2-1,14,TRBV7-9,TRBD2,-
CASSLFLGHRETQYF,TGTGCCAGCAGTTTATTCCTTGGACATCGGGAGACCCAGTACTTC,TRBJ2-5,15,TRBV27,-,-
CAWVIGYEQYF,TGTGCCTGGGTCATAGGCTACGAGCAGTACTTC,TRBJ2-7,11,TRBV30,-,-
CASRGYSGYTF,TGTGCCAGCAGGGGCTATAGTGGCTACACCTTC,TRBJ1-2,11,TRBV6-5,-,-
CASSPPSGGQCKEQYF,TGCGCCAGCAGTCCCCCCTCAGGGGGACAGTGCAAGGAGCAGTACTTC,TRBJ2-7,16,TRBV23-1,TRBD1,-
CASIRAHEQFF,TGTGCCAGCATCCGAGCCCATGAGCAGTTCTTC,TRBJ2-1,11,TRBV6-6,-,-
CASSISGNYGYTF,TGTGCCAGTAGTATAAGTGGAAACTATGGCTACACCTTC,TRBJ1-2,13,TRBV19,-,-
CASSQDVGDTQYF,TGTGCCAGCAGCCAAGATGTAGGGGATACGCAGTATTTT,TRBJ2-3,13,TRBV4-2,-,-
CSVPGGEKLFF,TGCAGCGTTCCAGGGGGTGAAAAACTGTTTTTT,TRBJ1-4,11,TRBV29-1,TRBD1,once
CAWTSSGGYGYTF,TGTGCCTGGACCTCATCTGGGGGGTATGGCTACACCTTC,TRBJ1-2,13,TRBV30,-,-
CASSSVFGAGPSTDTQYF,TGTGCCAGCAGCTCGGTTTTTGGCGCGGGGCCTAGCACAGATACGCAGTATTTT,TRBJ2-3,18,TRBV5-6,-,once
CASSSPSSYEQYF,TGTGCCAGCAGCTCTCCGAGCTCCTACGAGCAGTACTTC,TRBJ2-7,13,TRBV9,-,-
CASSWGGETQYF,TGTGCCAGCAGCTGGGGAGGAGAGACCCAGTACTTC,TRBJ2-5,12,TRBV28,-,-
CASSFSTRGLYF,TGTGCCAGCAGCTTCTCCACTAGGGGACTGTACTTC,TRBJ2-7,12,TRBV5-6,-,-
CASSDSGSSPLHF,TGTGCCAGCAGTGACTCGGGGAGTTCACCCCTCCACTTT,TRBJ1-6,13,TRBV6-4,-,-
CASSIGTGYEQYF,TGTGCCAGTAGTATAGGGACAGGCTACGAGCAGTACTTC,TRBJ2-7,13,TRBV19,TRBD1,once
CATAKGSKSSGNTIYF,TGTGCCACCGCAAAGGGGTCAAAAAGCTCTGGAAACACCATATATTTT,TRBJ1-3,16,TRBV28,-,once
CASSWTDELEAFF,TGTGCCAGCAGCTGGACAGACGAACTAGAAGCTTTCTTT,TRBJ1-1,13,TRBV11-1,-,-
CASSLGASGRYEQYF,TGTGCCAGCAGCTTAGGCGCTAGCGGGAGGTACGAGCAGTACTTC,TRBJ2-7,15,TRBV7-2,TRBD2,-
CASSLAHEQYF,TGTGCCAGCAGCCTCGCACACGAGCAGTACTTC,TRBJ2-7,11,TRBV7-9,-,-
CASSLSLNNEQFF,TGTGCCAGCAGTTTATCCCTGAACAATGAGCAGTTCTTC,TRBJ2-1,13,TRBV27,-,once
CASSQDLAQLEQFF,TGCGCCAGCAGCCAAGATCTGGCGCAACTAGAGCAGTTCTTC,TRBJ2-1,14,TRBV4-1,-,-
CASSVEGGTEAFF,TGTGCCAGCAGCGTAGAAGGAGGCACTGAAGCTTTCTTT,TRBJ1-1,13,TRBV9,-,-
CASSLTGQDGYGYTF,TGCGCCAGCAGCTTAACGGGACAGGATGGCTATGGCTACACCTTC,TRBJ1-2,15,TRBV5-1,TRBD1,-
CSVEIGSNQPQHF,TGCAGCGTTGAAATAGGTTCCAATCAGCCCCAGCATTTT,TRBJ1-5,13,TRBV29-1,-,-
CASSLEGYGYTF,TGTGCCAGCAGCTTAGAAGGGTATGGCTACACCTTC,TRBJ1-2,12,TRBV7-2,-,-
CASSPRTSGGTGELFF,TGTGCCAGCAGCCCTCGGACTAGCGGGGGAACCGGGGAGCTGTTTTTT,TRBJ2-2,16,TRBV9,TRBD2,-
CASSLTFGNEQYF,TGTGCCAGCAGCTTAACGTTTGGGAACGAGCAGTACTTC,TRBJ2-7,13,TRBV7-3,-,-
CSVVPSGGSYEQYF,TGCAGCGTGGTGCCTAGCGGGGGCTCCTACGAGCAGTACTTC,TRBJ2-7,14,TRBV29-1,TRBD2,-
CASTPQVSYNEQFF,TGTGCCAGTACCCCGCAGGTTTCCTACAATGAGCAGTTCTTC,TRBJ2-1,14,TRBV19,-,-
CSAHRDQPQHF,TGCAGTGCCCACAGGGATCAGCCCCAGCATTTT,TRBJ1-5,11,TRBV20-1,-,-
CASSLFGVAHQGANTEAFF,TGCGCCAGCAGCCTTTTTGGGGTGGCCCACCAGGGGGCGAACACTGAAGCTTTCTTT,TRBJ1-1,19,TRBV5-1,TRBD1,once